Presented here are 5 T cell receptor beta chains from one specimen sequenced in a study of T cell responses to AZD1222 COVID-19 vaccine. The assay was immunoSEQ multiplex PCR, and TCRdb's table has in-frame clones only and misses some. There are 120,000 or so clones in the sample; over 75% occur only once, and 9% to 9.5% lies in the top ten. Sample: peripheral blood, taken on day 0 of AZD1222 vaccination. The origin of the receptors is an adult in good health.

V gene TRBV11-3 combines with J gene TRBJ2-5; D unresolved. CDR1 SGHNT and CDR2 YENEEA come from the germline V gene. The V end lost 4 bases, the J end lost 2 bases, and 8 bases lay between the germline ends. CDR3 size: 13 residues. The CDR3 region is CASSYGLQETQYF. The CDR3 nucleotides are TGTGCCAGCAGCTACGGGCTGCAAGAGACCCAGTACTTC.

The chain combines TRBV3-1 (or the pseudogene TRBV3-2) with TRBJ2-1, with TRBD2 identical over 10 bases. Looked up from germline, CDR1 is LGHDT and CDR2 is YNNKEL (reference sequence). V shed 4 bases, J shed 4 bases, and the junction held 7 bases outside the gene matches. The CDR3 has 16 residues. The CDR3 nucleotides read TGTGCCAGCAGCCCGAAACTAGCGGGGATTTACAATGAGCAGTTCTTC. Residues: CASSPKLAGIYNEQFF.

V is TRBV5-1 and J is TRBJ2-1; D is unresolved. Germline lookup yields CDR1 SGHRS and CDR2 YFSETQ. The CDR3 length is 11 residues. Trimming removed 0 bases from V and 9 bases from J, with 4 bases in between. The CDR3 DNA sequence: TGCGCCAGCAGCTTGGAAGGTGAGCAGTTCTTC. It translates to CASSLEGEQFF.

The CDR3 DNA is TGTGCCAGCAGCCCCGACTCAACTAACTATGGCTACACCTTC. The encoded protein is CASSPDSTNYGYTF. The chain joins TRBV7-2 to TRBJ1-2; D call uncertain. V was pared by 5 bases and J by 0 bases, with 10 bases between. This CDR3 contains 14 residues. Germline lookup yields CDR1 SGHTA and CDR2 FQGNSA.

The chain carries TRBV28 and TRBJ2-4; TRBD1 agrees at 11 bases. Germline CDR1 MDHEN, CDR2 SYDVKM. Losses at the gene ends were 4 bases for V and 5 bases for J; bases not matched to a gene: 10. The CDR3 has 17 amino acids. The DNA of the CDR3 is TGTGCCAGCAGTTCCCCCGGACAGGGGGCCGTTCAAAACATTCAGTACTTC. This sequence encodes CASSSPGQGAVQNIQYF.